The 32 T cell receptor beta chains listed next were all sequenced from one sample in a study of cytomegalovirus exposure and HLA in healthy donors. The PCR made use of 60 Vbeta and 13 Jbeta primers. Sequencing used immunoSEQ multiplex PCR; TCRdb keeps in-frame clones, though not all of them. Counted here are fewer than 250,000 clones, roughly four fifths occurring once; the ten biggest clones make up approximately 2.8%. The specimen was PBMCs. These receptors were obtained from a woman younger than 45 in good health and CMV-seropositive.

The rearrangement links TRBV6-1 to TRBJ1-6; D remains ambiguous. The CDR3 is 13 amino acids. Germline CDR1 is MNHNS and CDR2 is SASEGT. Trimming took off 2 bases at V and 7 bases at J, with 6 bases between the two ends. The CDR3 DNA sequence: TGTGCCAGCAGTGAAATAGTAAATTCACCCCTCCACTTT. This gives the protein CASSEIVNSPLHF.

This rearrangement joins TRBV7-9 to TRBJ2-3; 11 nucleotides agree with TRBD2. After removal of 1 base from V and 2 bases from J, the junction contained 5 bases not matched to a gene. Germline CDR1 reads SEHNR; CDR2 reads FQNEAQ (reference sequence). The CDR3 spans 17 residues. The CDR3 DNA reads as TGTGCCAGCAGCTTAGTCGGTAGCGGGAGGGTCACAGATACGCAGTATTTT. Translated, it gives CASSLVGSGRVTDTQYF. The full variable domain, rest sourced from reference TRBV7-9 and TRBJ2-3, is DTGVSQNPRHKITKRGQNVTFRCDPISEHNRLYWYRQTLGQGPEFLTYFQNEAQLEKSRLLSDRFSAERPKGSFSTLEIQRTEQGDSAMYLCASSLVGSGRVTDTQYFGPGTRLTVL.

The CDR3 spells CSVEVLRDRVYEQYF. The CDR3 DNA follows: TGCAGCGTTGAAGTTCTCCGGGACAGGGTTTACGAGCAGTACTTC. The chain has TRBV29-1 and TRBJ2-7, with 9 nucleotides matching TRBD1. V trimming: 1 base; J trimming: 4 bases; junction bases outside the gene matches: 8. Germline lookup yields CDR1 SQVTM and CDR2 ANQGSEA. This CDR3 has 15 amino acids.

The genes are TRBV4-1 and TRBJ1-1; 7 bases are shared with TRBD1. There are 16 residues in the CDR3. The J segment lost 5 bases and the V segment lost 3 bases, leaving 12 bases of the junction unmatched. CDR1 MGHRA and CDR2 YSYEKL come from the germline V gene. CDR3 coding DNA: TGCGCCAGCAGCCAGTTTGGTCTGGCAGGGGGAACTGAAGCTTTCTTT. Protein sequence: CASSQFGLAGGTEAFF.

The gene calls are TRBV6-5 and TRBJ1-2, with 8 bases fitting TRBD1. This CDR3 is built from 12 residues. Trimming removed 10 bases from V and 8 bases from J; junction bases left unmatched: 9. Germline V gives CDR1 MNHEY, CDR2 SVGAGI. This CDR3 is CATGQGLRGYTF. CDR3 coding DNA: TGTGCCACCGGACAGGGTCTACGAGGCTACACCTTC.

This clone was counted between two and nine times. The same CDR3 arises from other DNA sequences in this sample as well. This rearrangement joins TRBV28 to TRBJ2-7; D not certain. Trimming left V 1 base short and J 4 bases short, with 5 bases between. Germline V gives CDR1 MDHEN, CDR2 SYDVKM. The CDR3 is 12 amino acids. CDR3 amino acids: CASSLLAYEQYF. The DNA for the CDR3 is TGTGCCAGCAGTTTATTAGCATACGAGCAGTACTTC.

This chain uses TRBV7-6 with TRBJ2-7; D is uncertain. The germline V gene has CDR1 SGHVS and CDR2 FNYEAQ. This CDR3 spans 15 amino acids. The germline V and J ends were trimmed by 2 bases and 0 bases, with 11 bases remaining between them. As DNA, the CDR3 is TGTGCCAGCAGCTTAAATCCATGGAGCTCCTACGAGCAGTACTTC. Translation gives CASSLNPWSSYEQYF.

The CDR3 DNA is TGTGCCAGCAGCGTAGGAGGGGGAGAGGTGACAGATACGCAGTATTTT. Translated, it gives CASSVGGGEVTDTQYF. The chain links TRBV9 to TRBJ2-3; D might be TRBD1 (6 bases). The CDR3 consists of 16 residues. V was clipped by 0 bases and J by 3 bases, with 14 bases between them. CDR1 and CDR2 from the germline V gene are SGDLS and YYNGEE.

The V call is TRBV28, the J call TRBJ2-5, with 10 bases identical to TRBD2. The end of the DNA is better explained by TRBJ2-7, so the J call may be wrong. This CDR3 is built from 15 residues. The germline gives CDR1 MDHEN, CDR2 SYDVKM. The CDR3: CASSDPLAGAYEQYF. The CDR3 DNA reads TGTGCCAGCAGTGACCCCCTAGCGGGGGCCTACGAGCAGTACTTC.

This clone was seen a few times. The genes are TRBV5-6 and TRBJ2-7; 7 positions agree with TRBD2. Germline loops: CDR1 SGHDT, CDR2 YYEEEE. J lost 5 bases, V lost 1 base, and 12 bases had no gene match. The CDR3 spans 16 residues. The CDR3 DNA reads TGTGCCAGCAGCTTGTGGGGAGGGGACGCGCTAAACGAGCAGTACTTC. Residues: CASSLWGGDALNEQYF.

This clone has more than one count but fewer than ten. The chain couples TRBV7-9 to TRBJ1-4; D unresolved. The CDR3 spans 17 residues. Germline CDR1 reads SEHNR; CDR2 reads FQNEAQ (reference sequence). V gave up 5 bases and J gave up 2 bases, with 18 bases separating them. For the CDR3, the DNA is TGTGCCAGCAGCCCGAGAAGCGTGTTTGGGACTAATGAAAAACTGTTTTTT. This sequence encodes CASSPRSVFGTNEKLFF.

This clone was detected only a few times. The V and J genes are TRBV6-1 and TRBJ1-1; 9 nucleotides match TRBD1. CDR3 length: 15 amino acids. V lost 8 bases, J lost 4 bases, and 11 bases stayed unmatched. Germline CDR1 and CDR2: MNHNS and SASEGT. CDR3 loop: CASVPGQGTGTEAFF. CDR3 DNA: TGTGCCAGCGTCCCGGGACAGGGAACAGGCACTGAAGCTTTCTTT.

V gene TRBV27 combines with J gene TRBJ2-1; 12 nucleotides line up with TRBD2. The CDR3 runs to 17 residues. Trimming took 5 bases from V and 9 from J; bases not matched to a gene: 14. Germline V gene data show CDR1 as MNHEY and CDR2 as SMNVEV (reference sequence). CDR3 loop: CASSTLLAGGPWGEQFF. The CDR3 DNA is TGTGCCAGCAGTACTCTTCTAGCGGGAGGGCCCTGGGGTGAGCAGTTCTTC.

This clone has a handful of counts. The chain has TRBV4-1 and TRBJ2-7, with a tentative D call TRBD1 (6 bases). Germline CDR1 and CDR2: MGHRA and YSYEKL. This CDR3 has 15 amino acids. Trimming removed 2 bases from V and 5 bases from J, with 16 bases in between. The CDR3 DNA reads TGCGCCAGCAGCCAACTGATTGGGACACTACACGAGCAGTACTTC. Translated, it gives CASSQLIGTLHEQYF.

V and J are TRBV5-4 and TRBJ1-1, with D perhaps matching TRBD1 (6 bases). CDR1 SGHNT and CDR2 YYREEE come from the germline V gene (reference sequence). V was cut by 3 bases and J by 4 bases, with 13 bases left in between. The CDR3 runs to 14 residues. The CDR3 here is CASSSVSGATEAFF. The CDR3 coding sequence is TGTGCCAGCAGCTCGGTTTCAGGGGCCACTGAAGCTTTCTTT.

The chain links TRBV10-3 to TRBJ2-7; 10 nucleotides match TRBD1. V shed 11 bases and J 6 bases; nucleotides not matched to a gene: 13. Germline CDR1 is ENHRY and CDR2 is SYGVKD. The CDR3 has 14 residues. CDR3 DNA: TGTGCCGCCCAACGACAGGGGGCATTAGGCGAGCAGTACTTC. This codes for CAAQRQGALGEQYF.

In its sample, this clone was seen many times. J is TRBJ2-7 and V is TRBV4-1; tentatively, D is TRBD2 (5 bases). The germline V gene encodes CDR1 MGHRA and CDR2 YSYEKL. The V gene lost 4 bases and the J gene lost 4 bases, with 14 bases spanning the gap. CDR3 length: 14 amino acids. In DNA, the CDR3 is TGCGCCAGCAGCCCCGGGGATCTGGGGTACGAGCAGTACTTC. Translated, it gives CASSPGDLGYEQYF.

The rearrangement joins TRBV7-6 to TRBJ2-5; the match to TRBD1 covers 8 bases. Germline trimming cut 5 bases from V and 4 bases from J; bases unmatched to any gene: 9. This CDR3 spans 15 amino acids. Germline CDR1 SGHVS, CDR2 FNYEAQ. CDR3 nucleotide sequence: TGTGCCAGCAGCAAAGCAGGGGGCGAGGGAGAGACCCAGTACTTC. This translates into CASSKAGGEGETQYF.

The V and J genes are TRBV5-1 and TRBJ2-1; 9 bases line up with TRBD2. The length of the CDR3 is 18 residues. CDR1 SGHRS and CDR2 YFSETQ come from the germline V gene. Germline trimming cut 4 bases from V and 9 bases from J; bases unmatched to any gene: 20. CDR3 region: CASSPVSGGAGGWIEQFF. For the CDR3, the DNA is TGCGCCAGCAGCCCGGTTTCCGGAGGAGCGGGAGGATGGATTGAGCAGTTCTTC. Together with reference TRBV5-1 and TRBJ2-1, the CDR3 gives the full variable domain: KAGVTQTPRYLIKTRGQQVTLSCSPISGHRSVSWYQQTPGQGLQFLFEYFSETQRNKGNFPGRFSGRQFSNSRSEMNVSTLELGDSALYLCASSPVSGGAGGWIEQFFGPGTRLTVL.

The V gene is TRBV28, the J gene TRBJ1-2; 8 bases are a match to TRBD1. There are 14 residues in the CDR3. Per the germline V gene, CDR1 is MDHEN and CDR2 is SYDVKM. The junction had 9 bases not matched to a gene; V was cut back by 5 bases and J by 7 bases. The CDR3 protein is CASSRRGLDVGYTF. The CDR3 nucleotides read TGTGCCAGCAGTCGCAGGGGGCTTGACGTTGGCTACACCTTC.

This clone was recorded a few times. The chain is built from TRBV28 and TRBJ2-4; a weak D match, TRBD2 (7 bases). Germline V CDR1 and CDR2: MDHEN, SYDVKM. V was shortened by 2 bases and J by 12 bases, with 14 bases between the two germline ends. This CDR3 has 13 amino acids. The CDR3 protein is CASSLGGALGQYF. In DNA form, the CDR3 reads TGTGCCAGCAGTTTAGGGGGGGCTTTGGGTCAGTACTTC.

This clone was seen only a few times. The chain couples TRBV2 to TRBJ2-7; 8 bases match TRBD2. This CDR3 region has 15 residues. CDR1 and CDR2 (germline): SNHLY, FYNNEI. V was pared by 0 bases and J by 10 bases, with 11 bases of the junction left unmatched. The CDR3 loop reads CASSEAPSGHYGQYF. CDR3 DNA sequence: TGTGCCAGCAGTGAAGCGCCTAGCGGGCACTACGGACAGTACTTC.

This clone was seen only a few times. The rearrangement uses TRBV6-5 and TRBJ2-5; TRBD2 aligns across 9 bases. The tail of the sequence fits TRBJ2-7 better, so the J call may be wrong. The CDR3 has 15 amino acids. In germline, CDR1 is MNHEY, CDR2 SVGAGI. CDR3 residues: CASRRLAVLSYEQYF. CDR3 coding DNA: TGTGCCAGCAGACGACTAGCGGTCCTCTCCTACGAGCAGTACTTC.

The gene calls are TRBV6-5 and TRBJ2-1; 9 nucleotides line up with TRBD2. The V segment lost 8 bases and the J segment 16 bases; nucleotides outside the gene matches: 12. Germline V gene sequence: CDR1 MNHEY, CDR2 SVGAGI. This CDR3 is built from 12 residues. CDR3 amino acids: CASSMAGGPKFF. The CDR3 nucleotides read TGTGCCAGCTCCATGGCGGGAGGGCCAAAATTCTTC.

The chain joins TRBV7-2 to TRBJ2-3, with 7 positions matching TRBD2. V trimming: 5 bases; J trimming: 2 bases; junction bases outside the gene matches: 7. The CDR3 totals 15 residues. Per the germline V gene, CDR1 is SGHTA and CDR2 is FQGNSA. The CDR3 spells CASSLLRGNTDTQYF. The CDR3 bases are TGTGCCAGCAGCCTTCTGCGGGGGAACACAGATACGCAGTATTTT.

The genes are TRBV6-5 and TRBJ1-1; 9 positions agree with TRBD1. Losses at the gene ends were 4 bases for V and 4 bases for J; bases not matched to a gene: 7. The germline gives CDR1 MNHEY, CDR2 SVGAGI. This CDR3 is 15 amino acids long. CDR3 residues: CASSFRTGVGTEAFF. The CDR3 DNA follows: TGTGCCAGCAGTTTTCGGACAGGGGTCGGCACTGAAGCTTTCTTT.

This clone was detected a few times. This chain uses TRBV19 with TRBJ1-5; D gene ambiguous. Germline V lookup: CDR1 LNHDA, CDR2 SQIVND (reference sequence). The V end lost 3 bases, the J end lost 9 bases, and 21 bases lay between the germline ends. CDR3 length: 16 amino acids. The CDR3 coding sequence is TGTGCCAGTAGTATTTCGAGGGTGATAACAGTAGGGCCCCAGCATTTT. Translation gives CASSISRVITVGPQHF.

CDR3: CASSVWSDYGGELFF. Written as DNA, the CDR3 is TGTGCCAGCAGCGTATGGAGCGATTACGGCGGGGAGCTGTTTTTT. The chain links TRBV9 to TRBJ2-2; D is undetermined. Between the trimmed V and J ends, which lost 1 base and 7 bases, there was a span of 14 bases. Germline V lookup: CDR1 SGDLS, CDR2 YYNGEE. The CDR3 sequence is 15 residues long.

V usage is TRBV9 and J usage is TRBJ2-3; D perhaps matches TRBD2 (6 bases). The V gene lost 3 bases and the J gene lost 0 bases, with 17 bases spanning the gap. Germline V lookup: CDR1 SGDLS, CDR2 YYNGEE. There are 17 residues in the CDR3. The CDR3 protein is CASSGGVRDLSTDTQYF. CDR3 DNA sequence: TGTGCCAGCAGCGGAGGGGTGCGGGACCTTAGCACAGATACGCAGTATTTT.

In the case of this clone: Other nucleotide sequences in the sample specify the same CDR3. CDR3 amino acids: CASSLRGQPQHF. Here the CDR3 DNA reads TGTGCCAGCAGTTTAAGGGGCCAGCCCCAGCATTTT. The chain combines TRBV27 with TRBJ1-5; D is possibly TRBD1 (5 bases). Trimming cost V 2 bases and J 7 bases, with 6 bases left between them. The CDR3 has 12 residues. Germline loops: CDR1 MNHEY, CDR2 SMNVEV (reference sequence).

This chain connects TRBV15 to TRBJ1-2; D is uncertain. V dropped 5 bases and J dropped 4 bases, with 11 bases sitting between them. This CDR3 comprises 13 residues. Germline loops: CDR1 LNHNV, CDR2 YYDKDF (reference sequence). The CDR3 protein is CATSPGGFYGYTF. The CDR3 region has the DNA TGTGCCACCAGCCCAGGAGGTTTCTATGGCTACACCTTC.

This CDR3 is CASSLFPGQGIAGELFF. CDR3 in DNA: TGTGCCAGCAGCCTATTTCCGGGACAGGGGATCGCCGGGGAGCTGTTTTTT. The V call is TRBV27, the J call TRBJ2-2; TRBD1 agrees at 10 bases. V shed 6 bases and J 6 bases; nucleotides not matched to a gene: 13. CDR3 length: 17 amino acids. CDR1 MNHEY and CDR2 SMNVEV come from the germline V gene (reference sequence).